This T cell receptor beta chain stems from a study of spatial heterogeneity in lung cancer (dated by TCRdb to between 2019 and 2020). For the study in its entirety: Samples were obtained from approximately 77 patients with early-stage, untreated non-small cell lung cancer from the lung TRACERx cohort. Follow-up PBMC samples were sequenced whenever the samples were available, and the median time to follow-up was around two years after resection. TCR alpha and beta repertoires were quantitatively compared across multiple tumor regions, matched nontumor lung and blood in non-small cell lung cancer. In the raw uncorrected reads, each unique combination of TCR and UMI appeared more than ten times on average. Beta-chain transcripts were consistently detected in greater numbers than alpha-chain transcripts, which likely reflects a higher abundance of beta-chain transcripts. Nonsynonymous mutation counts, determined by whole-exome sequencing of tumor tissue, were related to features of the TCR repertoire. At surgery, both alpha and beta chains were TCR-sequenced in under 250 tumor regions, about 64 matched nontumor lung samples and a few dozen PBMC samples. Study-wide conclusions, independent of this receptor: Confirming at a functional level the hypothesis that regional TCRs recognize regional mutations was considered to require additional single-cell paired TCR alpha and beta sequencing. Ubiquitous expanded tumor TCRs were found in blood more often at tumor resection than at routine follow-up. Only roughly 15 patients were included in the comparisons of baseline and follow-up blood repertoires.

The protocol used for the library was 5' RACE. For sequencing, a NextSeq 500 was employed. To allow correction of PCR and sequencing errors, the TCR library protocol tagged every TCR cDNA molecule with a unique molecular identifier. As for how the authors treated the data: TCR identification, UMI-based error correction and CDR3 extraction were all carried out with Decombinator tools. TCRs above a frequency of 2 per 1,000, corresponding to the top 1% of the tumor frequency distribution, were defined as expanded. Each repertoire was subsampled 100 times to 5,000 TCRs, after which Renyi diversity was computed with the R vegan package. CDR3 similarity networks were constructed using string-kernel similarity of amino acid triplets, with links drawn between CDR3s whose pairwise similarity was above 0.82. Clones were called with MiXCR by TCRdb after fastp trimmed the public reads at Q25, and only in-frame beta chains were retained. Records with the same CDR3 protein are collapsed into one entry carrying the most frequent genes and DNA. TCRdb, not the authors, supplied the V and J calls. The sample table holds tens of thousands of distinct CDR3 sequences, of which approximately 12% were seen once. Jointly, the top ten make up over 30% of the sample.

The CDR3, from cysteine to phenylalanine, totals 15 residues. Only the CDR3 part of the read is kept: 45 bases, read in frame from the first base. For CDR1 and CDR2, the germline V gene (reference sequence) lists GTSNPN and SVGIG. V lost 7 bases and J lost 4 bases, and the count of bases not matched to a germline gene is 10. The sample's time point, from its label and the paper: blood at routine non-recurrence follow-up after resection. Whole RNA extracted from tumor and nontumor lung tissue, or from cryopreserved PBMC samples, was used for TCR sequencing without cell sorting. Only patients with enough RNA available from two or more tumor regions were chosen for TCR sequencing. This clonotype was recorded many times. What this receptor recognizes is not known. No much larger clone is present one base from it, and per-base qualities are unavailable.

The rearranged chain carries TRBV30 and TRBJ1-2, with 12 middle bases fitting TRBD1. The sequences come from PBMCs, collected at follow-up. The receptor was derived from a male donor with early-stage non-small cell lung cancer. CDR3 region: CAYRDRGLEGYGYTF. The nucleotide sequence is TGTGCCTACCGGGACAGGGGGCTGGAGGGCTATGGCTACACCTTC.